This TCR beta chain was retrieved from a study of cytomegalovirus exposure and HLA in healthy donors. The study's findings and limits: A classifier reportedly called cytomegalovirus status with high sensitivity and specificity. There were some public TCRs occurring in many donors, but most TCR sequences were rare. CMV antigen specificity was confirmed in vitro for a few CMV-associated chains. Among TCR beta chains, those listed as cytomegalovirus-associated numbered over 150.

Of note for this clone: Its target is not known. The germline gene is not matched at one end of the junction; a read error may be the cause.

TCRdb's table, derived via immunoSEQ multiplex PCR, lists solely in-frame clones and lacks some. The table lists approximately 270,000 clones, around 87% of them singletons, with 0.35% to 0.45% in the top ten. The sequenced sample consisted of PBMCs. The sequence derives from a woman in her late teens or twenties in good health and CMV-seronegative.

In DNA form, the CDR3 reads TGTGCCAGCAGTGACAGTTACCTCACCCCGAAGTTT. Translated, it gives CASSDSYLTPKF. The chain employs TRBV2 and TRBJ1-6; D not certain. The CDR3 is 12 residues long. Germline CDR1 reads SNHLY; CDR2 reads FYNNEI.